The 28 T cell receptor beta chains reported below all come from one sample, sequenced in a study of T cell responses to AZD1222 COVID-19 vaccine. Clones were sequenced by immunoSEQ multiplex PCR, and TCRdb holds only the in-frame ones, with some missing. The sample records about 100,000 clones, roughly 80% being singletons. The source material was peripheral blood, sampled on day 0 of AZD1222 vaccination. These receptors were taken from an adult in good health.

J is TRBJ2-7 and V is TRBV28; tentatively, D is TRBD1 or TRBD2 (5 bases each). CDR3 length: 14 amino acids. V lost 5 bases to trimming and J lost 2 bases, with 13 bases between them. Germline values: CDR1 MDHEN, CDR2 SYDVKM. This CDR3 is CASSEPGRTYEQYF. The CDR3 nucleotides read TGTGCCAGCAGTGAACCGGGACGGACCTACGAGCAGTACTTC. Supplemented by reference TRBV28 and TRBJ2-7, the full variable domain reads DVKVTQSSRYLVKRTGEKVFLECVQDMDHENMFWYRQDPGLGLRLIYFSYDVKMKEKGDIPEGYSVSREKKERFSLILESASTNQTSMYLCASSEPGRTYEQYFGPGTRLTVT.

This CDR3 reads CASSVVSGSYEQFF. The CDR3, as DNA: TGTGCCAGCAGCGTAGTGTCTGGGTCGTATGAGCAGTTCTTC. The chain is built from TRBV9 and TRBJ2-1; D is uncertain. With 0 bases removed from V and 8 bases from J, the gap between germline ends came to 12 bases. Germline-derived CDR1 and CDR2 are SGDLS and YYNGEE. The CDR3 covers 14 residues.

This clone has just one count. This chain uses TRBV9 with TRBJ2-7; 11 bases agree with TRBD2. Germline V CDR1 and CDR2: SGDLS, YYNGEE. There are 15 residues in the CDR3. Unmatched junction bases numbered 5, after V lost 4 bases and J lost 2 bases. The CDR3 loop reads CASSFGTSGTYEQYF. CDR3 sequence (DNA): TGTGCCAGCAGCTTCGGGACTAGCGGAACCTACGAGCAGTACTTC. The entire variable domain, with the rest obtained from reference TRBV9 and TRBJ2-7, is as follows: DSGVTQTPKHLITATGQRVTLRCSPRSGDLSVYWYQQSLDQGLQFLIQYYNGEERAKGNILERFSAQQFPDLHSELNLSSLELGDSALYFCASSFGTSGTYEQYFGPGTRLTVT.

The V call is TRBV7-2, the J call TRBJ1-3; no clear D gene. Trimming shortened V by 1 base and J by 4 bases, and 11 bases separated the two germline ends. This CDR3 comprises 15 residues. Germline V gives CDR1 SGHTA, CDR2 FQGNSA. CDR3 DNA sequence: TGTGCCAGCAGCTTAGGAAGAGCTGGGGGAAACACCATATATTTT. It translates to CASSLGRAGGNTIYF.

The chain uses TRBV6-5 and TRBJ1-4; TRBD1 might be the D (5 bases). Trimming removed 2 bases at V and 7 bases at J, with 11 bases between. The V gene's germline CDR1 is MNHEY and CDR2 SVGAGI. The CDR3 has 14 amino acids. CDR3 loop: CASSYQGWGEKLFF. For the CDR3, the DNA is TGTGCCAGCAGTTACCAGGGTTGGGGTGAAAAACTGTTTTTT.

A single count supports this clone. The chain uses TRBV7-8 and TRBJ1-2; D unresolved. The germline V and J ends were trimmed by 1 base and 7 bases, with 7 bases remaining between them. Germline V gene sequence: CDR1 SGHVS, CDR2 FQNEAQ. The CDR3 consists of 12 residues. This CDR3 reads CASSLGSRGYTF. CDR3 bases: TGTGCCAGCAGCTTAGGTAGCCGTGGCTACACCTTC.

V gene TRBV7-2 combines with J gene TRBJ2-7, with D unresolved. V was pared by 2 bases and J by 1 base, with 0 bases between. The CDR3 is made up of 11 amino acids. Looked up from germline, CDR1 is SGHTA and CDR2 is FQGNSA. The CDR3 loop is CASSLSYEQYF. The CDR3 DNA is TGTGCCAGCAGCTTATCCTACGAGCAGTACTTC.

The chain is built from TRBV6-2 or TRBV6-3 and TRBJ1-5, with D unresolved. The germline gives CDR1 MNHEY, CDR2 SVGEGT. Trimming stripped 5 bases from V and 7 bases from J, with 9 bases between. The CDR3 runs to 12 residues. The CDR3 region is CASSERAQPQHF. In DNA form, the CDR3 reads TGTGCCAGCAGTGAGAGAGCCCAGCCCCAGCATTTT.

This chain links TRBV6-5 with TRBJ1-1; tentative D call: TRBD1 (6 bases). V shed 0 bases and J shed 1 base, with 9 bases lying between them. Per the germline V gene, CDR1 is MNHEY and CDR2 is SVGAGI. This CDR3 region has 15 residues. This chain's CDR3 is CASSYSGGANTEAFF. CDR3 nucleotide sequence: TGTGCCAGCAGTTACTCTGGGGGGGCGAACACTGAAGCTTTCTTT.

The chain has TRBV7-9 and TRBJ1-1; D perhaps matches TRBD1 (6 bases). Looked up from germline, CDR1 is SEHNR and CDR2 is FQNEAQ (reference sequence). The CDR3 has 16 amino acids. V was cut by 11 bases and J by 3 bases, with 25 bases left in between. CDR3 sequence reads: CALARGGLVGDTEAFF. Written as DNA, the CDR3 is TGTGCCCTCGCCAGAGGGGGGCTCGTGGGGGACACTGAAGCTTTCTTT.

This chain joins TRBV20-1 and TRBJ1-2; tentatively, D is TRBD1 (6 bases). The CDR3 is 11 residues long. Germline-derived CDR1 and CDR2 are DFQATT and SNEGSKA (reference sequence). Deletions cut 7 bases from V and 6 bases from J, with 12 bases between. The CDR3 sequence is CSGRGEDGYTF. CDR3 nucleotides: TGCAGTGGAAGGGGGGAGGATGGCTACACCTTC.

The chain carries TRBV4-2 and TRBJ1-3; the D gene is possibly TRBD1 (5 bases). The CDR3 extends over 14 amino acids. The V gene lost 5 bases and the J gene lost 4 bases, with 12 bases spanning the gap. Per germline, CDR1 LGHNA and CDR2 YNFKEQ. In nucleotides, the CDR3 is TGTGCCAGCAGCTATACAGGTGACGGAAACACCATATATTTT. Translating it yields CASSYTGDGNTIYF.

The chain has TRBV3-1 (or the pseudogene TRBV3-2) and TRBJ1-5; TRBD1 matches 7 bases. CDR3 length equals 17 residues. Unmatched junction bases numbered 11, after V lost 4 bases and J lost 2 bases. In germline, CDR1 is LGHDT, CDR2 YNNKEL (reference sequence). Here the CDR3 reads CASSPGTVIFGNQPQHF. The CDR3 region has the DNA TGTGCCAGCAGCCCGGGGACAGTCATTTTCGGCAATCAGCCCCAGCATTTT.

V usage is TRBV7-2 and J usage is TRBJ2-7; D assignment may be TRBD1 or TRBD2 (5 bases each). Trimming shortened V by 0 bases and J by 5 bases, and 8 bases separated the two germline ends. The V gene's germline CDR1 is SGHTA and CDR2 FQGNSA. The CDR3 is 13 residues long. The CDR3 DNA sequence: TGTGCCAGCAGCTTAGCGATGGGGGACGAGCAGTACTTC. Translation: CASSLAMGDEQYF.

The gene calls are TRBV5-6 and TRBJ1-6, with D perhaps TRBD1 (5 bases). The germline V and J ends were trimmed by 1 base and 9 bases, with 8 bases remaining between them. The CDR3 spans 13 residues. CDR1 is SGHDT, CDR2 YYEEEE, per germline. The CDR3 reads CASSLRGVSPLHF. The CDR3, as DNA: TGTGCCAGCAGCTTGAGGGGCGTTTCACCCCTCCACTTT.

The chain carries TRBV19 and TRBJ1-5; 10 nucleotides line up with TRBD1. The ends lost 5 bases at V and 4 bases at J; junction bases unmatched: 5. Germline CDR1 LNHDA, CDR2 SQIVND (reference sequence). The CDR3 extends over 15 amino acids. The CDR3 protein is CASSLDRGQNQPQHF. For the CDR3, the DNA is TGTGCCAGTAGTCTTGACAGGGGGCAAAATCAGCCCCAGCATTTT.

V gene TRBV18 combines with J gene TRBJ2-7; a weak D match, TRBD2 (5 bases). CDR3 length: 12 residues. In germline, CDR1 is KGHSH, CDR2 LQKENI. V was cut by 5 bases and J by 1 base, with 6 bases left in between. CDR3: CASSGSSYEQYV. DNA of the CDR3: TGTGCCAGCTCAGGGAGTTCCTACGAGCAGTACGTC.

V is TRBV24-1 and J is TRBJ2-2; D possibly corresponds to TRBD2 (6 bases). The CDR3 is 13 amino acids. Germline loops: CDR1 KGHDR, CDR2 SFDVKD. Trimming shortened V by 9 bases and J by 2 bases, and 9 bases separated the two germline ends. CDR3 residues: CATGTPNTGELFF. For the CDR3, the DNA is TGTGCCACCGGGACTCCAAACACCGGGGAGCTGTTTTTT.

The gene calls are TRBV27 and TRBJ1-2, with D perhaps TRBD1 (6 bases). CDR1 and CDR2 (germline): MNHEY, SMNVEV (reference sequence). The V and J ends lost 3 bases and 8 bases respectively, with 13 bases between them. This CDR3 region has 13 residues. This CDR3 is CASSFTGLRGYTF. As DNA, the CDR3 is TGTGCCAGCAGTTTCACAGGGCTACGAGGCTACACCTTC.

CDR3 amino acids: CASSLGSLTTGNQPQHF. DNA for the CDR3: TGTGCCAGCAGCTTGGGTAGCCTCACAACGGGCAATCAGCCCCAGCATTTT. This chain connects TRBV5-6 to TRBJ1-5; D uncertain. In germline, CDR1 is SGHDT, CDR2 YYEEEE. This CDR3 comprises 17 residues. V lost 0 bases to trimming and J lost 2 bases, with 15 bases between them.

The chain has TRBV5-8 and TRBJ1-3; D is uncertain. Germline assignment: CDR1 SGHTS and CDR2 YDEGEE. Trimming took off 1 base at V and 0 bases at J, with 11 bases between the two ends. The CDR3 is 16 residues long. The CDR3 DNA reads as TGTGCCAGCAGCTTGTTGAGGGTAGACTCTGGAAACACCATATATTTT. As protein: CASSLLRVDSGNTIYF.

This chain connects TRBV7-8 to TRBJ1-5; tentative D call: TRBD1 (6 bases). Between the trimmed V and J ends, which lost 5 bases and 3 bases, there was a span of 11 bases. Germline lookup yields CDR1 SGHVS and CDR2 FQNEAQ. The CDR3 is 14 residues long. This CDR3 reads CASSREGDNQPQHF. The CDR3, as DNA: TGTGCCAGCAGCCGGGAGGGGGACAATCAGCCCCAGCATTTT.

The gene calls are TRBV6-1 and TRBJ1-5; TRBD1 is a possible D gene (6 bases). The ends were cut back, 2 bases at V and 5 bases at J, with 19 bases in the middle. CDR1 and CDR2 (germline): MNHNS, SASEGT. The CDR3 sequence is 17 residues long. CDR3 region: CASSENPRGGSDQPQHF. The CDR3 DNA follows: TGTGCCAGCAGTGAAAACCCTCGAGGGGGGTCGGATCAGCCCCAGCATTTT.

The chain has TRBV28 and TRBJ2-1; no definite D call. V lost 3 bases and J lost 13, with 10 bases in between. The CDR3 has 11 residues. Germline values: CDR1 MDHEN, CDR2 SYDVKM. In DNA, the CDR3 is TGTGCCAGCAGTTTTCAAGCCGGCCAGTTCTTC. Protein product: CASSFQAGQFF.

CDR3 loop: CASSVGFGTGGAETQYF. The CDR3 nucleotides are TGTGCCAGCAGCGTAGGCTTCGGGACAGGGGGGGCAGAGACCCAGTACTTC. The V and J genes are TRBV9 and TRBJ2-5; TRBD1 matches at 11 bases. After removal of 0 bases from V and 4 bases from J, the junction contained 8 bases not matched to a gene. Germline assignment: CDR1 SGDLS and CDR2 YYNGEE. CDR3 length equals 17 residues.

This rearrangement joins TRBV25-1 to TRBJ1-1; 8 bases fit TRBD1. Germline assignment: CDR1 MGHDK and CDR2 SYGVNS. The CDR3 totals 11 residues. V shed 11 bases, J shed 6 bases, and the junction held 5 bases outside the gene matches. DNA of the CDR3: TGTGCCGGGGGGACAGGTGCTGAAGCTTTCTTT. The encoded protein is CAGGTGAEAFF. Based on the CDR3 plus reference TRBV25-1 and TRBJ1-1, the full variable domain is EADIYQTPRYLVIGTGKKITLECSQTMGHDKMYWYQQDPGMELHLIHYSYGVNSTEKGDLSSESTVSRIRTEHFPLTLESARPSHTSQYLCAGGTGAEAFFGQGTRLTVV.

The rearrangement uses TRBV2 and TRBJ2-5; D assignment may be TRBD1 or TRBD2 (5 bases each). Trimming removed 6 bases from V and 5 bases from J, with 16 bases in between. Germline V gene lookup returns CDR1 SNHLY and CDR2 FYNNEI. The CDR3 is 14 residues long. CDR3 sequence: CASSRDRSTETQYF. The CDR3 region has the DNA TGTGCCAGCAGCAGGGACCGTTCCACGGAGACCCAGTACTTC.

The J gene is TRBJ1-1, the V gene TRBV19, with D perhaps matching TRBD1 (5 bases). The ends were cut back, 10 bases at V and 4 bases at J, with 19 bases in the middle. The germline CDR1 and CDR2 sequences are LNHDA and SQIVND (reference sequence). This CDR3 has 14 residues. The CDR3 sequence: CATEPTGAGTEAFF. The CDR3 coding sequence is TGTGCCACCGAGCCTACCGGGGCAGGCACTGAAGCTTTCTTT.